A selection of T cell receptor beta chains follows, all from one sample in a study of T cell repertoires in cytomegalovirus infection. TCRdb called the reads again in MiXCR, with one record for every CDR3 protein. This sample carries 270,000 or so distinct CDR3 sequences, about 15% of them seen once, and the ten largest clones take about half. Sequencing was performed on CD8+ T cells from PBMCs. Receptors were obtained from a human donor in good health (CMV status not recorded). Some clones in this sample may be carry-over from other donors' samples. The CDR3 runs from the conserved cysteine through the conserved F or W. Each record gives: D gene, clone size, J gene, V gene, CDR3 protein, CDR3 DNA. D genes are given only for firm matches. The size entry is marked missing in some rows and otherwise reads once, few, many or a size class.

>.|.|TRBJ2-7|TRBV28
CASSLWGRLTYEQYF
TGTGCCAGCAGTTTATGGGGACGCCTCACCTACGAGCAGTACTTC
>.|many|TRBJ2-3|TRBV14
CASSQDATDTQYF
TGTGCCAGCAGCCAAGATGCCACAGATACGCAGTATTTT
>.|.|TRBJ2-3|TRBV11-2
CASSHLSDSTTDTQYF
TGTGCCAGCAGCCATCTCTCGGACTCCACCACAGATACGCAGTATTTT
>TRBD2|few|TRBJ2-3|TRBV5-4
CASSPGGTNTDTQYF
TGTGCCAGCAGCCCGGGGGGGACTAACACAGATACGCAGTATTTT
>TRBD1|few|TRBJ1-1|TRBV7-9
CASSLWGQGAHPDTEAFF
TGTGCCAGCAGCTTATGGGGACAGGGGGCGCATCCGGACACTGAAGCTTTCTTT
>TRBD1|few|TRBJ2-5|TRBV6-6
CASSGTGQETQYF
TGTGCCAGCAGTGGGACAGGGCAAGAGACCCAGTACTTC
>TRBD2|many|TRBJ2-7|TRBV20-1
CSAIAGTSGGPYEQYF
TGCAGTGCAATTGCCGGGACTAGCGGGGGGCCTTACGAGCAGTACTTC
>.|few|TRBJ1-1|TRBV29-1
CSGEGEWDTEAFF
TGCAGCGGAGAGGGAGAGTGGGACACTGAAGCTTTCTTT
>.|.|TRBJ2-7|TRBV4-3
CASSQLGTYEQYF
TGCGCCAGCAGCCAACTAGGAACCTACGAGCAGTACTTC
>.|many|TRBJ1-6|TRBV7-8
CASSLRRVNSPLHF
TGTGCCAGCAGCTTACGGAGAGTTAATTCACCCCTCCACTTT
>.|.|TRBJ2-7|TRBV25-1
CASSEHGIYYEQYF
TGTGCCAGCAGTGAACACGGGATTTACTACGAGCAGTACTTC
>.|.|TRBJ2-2|TRBV9
CASSVGGTLSGTGELFF
TGTGCCAGCAGCGTTGGGGGGACCCTCTCTGGGACCGGGGAGCTGTTTTTT
>.|many|TRBJ1-1|TRBV4-1
CASSRNRVMNTEAFF
TGCGCCAGCAGCCGAAACAGGGTTATGAACACTGAAGCTTTCTTT